This T cell receptor (beta chain) was sequenced during a study of OX40 agonist ivuxolimab in advanced cancers. This CDR3 has 14 residues. The germline gives CDR1 SEHNR, CDR2 FQNEAQ (reference sequence). V trimming: 2 bases; J trimming: 12 bases; junction bases outside the gene matches: 12. TCRdb's table, derived via immunoSEQ multiplex PCR, lists solely in-frame clones and lacks some. The table shows around 62,000 clones, with about 88% occurring only once. The material sequenced was CD4+ or CD8+ T cells sorted from blood, taken in a trial of the OX40 agonist ivuxolimab. The genes are TRBV7-9 and TRBJ1-2; 7 bases map to TRBD1. The clonotype was recovered from an adult with an advanced solid tumor such as melanoma, head and neck, liver or kidney cancer. The chain's CDR3 is CASSLLEYRGVHTF. The CDR3 DNA sequence: TGTGCCAGCAGCTTACTAGAATACAGGGGCGTGCACACCTTC.